Given below is one TCR beta chain in context. The CDR3 is 15 residues long. The germline CDR1 and CDR2 sequences are LNHDA and SQIVND (reference sequence). V trimming: 6 bases; J trimming: 4 bases; junction bases outside the gene matches: 9. The data stem from a study of blood T cell repertoires in COVID-19. Here immunoSEQ multiplex PCR was the method, and the copy in TCRdb shows in-frame clones only, minus some. This table holds approximately 120,000 clones, over 70% found once. V and J are TRBV19 and TRBJ2-1, with TRBD2 identical over 7 bases. This clonotype was sampled from a woman aged 50 to 65 with acute or convalescent COVID-19. Sequencing was done on a sample of peripheral blood. DNA for the CDR3: TGTGCCAGTAGCACTTGGGGCGGGGGATACAATGAGCAGTTCTTC. It specifies CASSTWGGGYNEQFF. The full variable domain, completed using reference TRBV19 and TRBJ2-1, is DGGITQSPKYLFRKEGQNVTLSCEQNLNHDAMYWYRQDPGQGLRLIYYSQIVNDFQKGDIAEGYSVSREKKESFPLTVTSAQKNPTAFYLCASSTWGGGYNEQFFGPGTRLTVL.